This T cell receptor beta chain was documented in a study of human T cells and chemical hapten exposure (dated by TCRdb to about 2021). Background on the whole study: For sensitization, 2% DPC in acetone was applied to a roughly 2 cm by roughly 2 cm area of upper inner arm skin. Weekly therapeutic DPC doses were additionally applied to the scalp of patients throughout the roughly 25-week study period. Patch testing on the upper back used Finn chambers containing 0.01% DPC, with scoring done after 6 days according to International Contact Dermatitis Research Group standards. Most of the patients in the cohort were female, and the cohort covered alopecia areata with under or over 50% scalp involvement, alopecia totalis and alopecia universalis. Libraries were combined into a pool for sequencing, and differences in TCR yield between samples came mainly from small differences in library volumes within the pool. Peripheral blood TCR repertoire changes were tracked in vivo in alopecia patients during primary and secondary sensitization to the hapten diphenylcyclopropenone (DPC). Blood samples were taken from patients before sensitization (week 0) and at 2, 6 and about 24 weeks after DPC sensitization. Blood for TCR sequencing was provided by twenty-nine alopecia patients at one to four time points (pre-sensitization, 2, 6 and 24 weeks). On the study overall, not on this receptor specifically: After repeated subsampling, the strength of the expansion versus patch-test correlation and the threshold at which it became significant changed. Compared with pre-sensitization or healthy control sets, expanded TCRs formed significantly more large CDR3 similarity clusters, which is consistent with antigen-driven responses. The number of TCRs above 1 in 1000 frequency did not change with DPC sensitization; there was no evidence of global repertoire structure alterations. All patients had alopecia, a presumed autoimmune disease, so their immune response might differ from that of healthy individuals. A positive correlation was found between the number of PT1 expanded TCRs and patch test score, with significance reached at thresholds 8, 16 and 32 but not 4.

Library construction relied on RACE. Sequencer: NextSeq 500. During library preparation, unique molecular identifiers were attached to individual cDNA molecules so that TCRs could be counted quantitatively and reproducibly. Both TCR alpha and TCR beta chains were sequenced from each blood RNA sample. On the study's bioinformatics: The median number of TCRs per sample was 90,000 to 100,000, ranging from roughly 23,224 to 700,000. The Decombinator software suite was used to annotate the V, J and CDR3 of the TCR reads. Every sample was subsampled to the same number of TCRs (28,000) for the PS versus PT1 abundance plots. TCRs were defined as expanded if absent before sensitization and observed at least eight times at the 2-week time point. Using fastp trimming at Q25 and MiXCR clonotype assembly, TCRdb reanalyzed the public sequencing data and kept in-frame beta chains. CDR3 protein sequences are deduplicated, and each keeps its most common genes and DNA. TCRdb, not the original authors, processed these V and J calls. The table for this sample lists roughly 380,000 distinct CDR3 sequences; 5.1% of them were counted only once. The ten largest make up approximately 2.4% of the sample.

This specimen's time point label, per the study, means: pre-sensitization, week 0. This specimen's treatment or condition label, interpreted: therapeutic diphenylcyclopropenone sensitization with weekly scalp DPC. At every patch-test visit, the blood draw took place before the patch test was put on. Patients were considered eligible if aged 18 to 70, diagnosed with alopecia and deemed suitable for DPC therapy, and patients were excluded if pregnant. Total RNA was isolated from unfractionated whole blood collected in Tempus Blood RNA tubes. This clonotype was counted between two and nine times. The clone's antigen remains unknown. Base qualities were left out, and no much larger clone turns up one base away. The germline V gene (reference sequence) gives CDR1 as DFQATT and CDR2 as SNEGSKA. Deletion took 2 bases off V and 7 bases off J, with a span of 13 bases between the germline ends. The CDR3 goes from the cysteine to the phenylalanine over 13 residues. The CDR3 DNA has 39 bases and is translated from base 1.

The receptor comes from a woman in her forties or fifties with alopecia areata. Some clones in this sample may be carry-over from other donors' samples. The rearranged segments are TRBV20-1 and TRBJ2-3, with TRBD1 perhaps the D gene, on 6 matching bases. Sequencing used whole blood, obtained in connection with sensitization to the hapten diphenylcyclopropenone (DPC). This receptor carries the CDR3 CSARPGTTNTQYF. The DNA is TGCAGTGCTAGACCGGGGACAACAAATACGCAGTATTTT.